This T cell receptor (beta chain) was recovered during a study of cytomegalovirus exposure and HLA in healthy donors. The PCR used 60 Vbeta and 13 Jbeta primers. Clones were read by immunoSEQ multiplex PCR, and TCRdb kept only the in-frame ones, dropping some. The sample has 150,000 to 200,000 clones, over 70% seen once. The sequence was obtained from a woman between 45 and 60 years old in good health and CMV-seropositive. Sequences were obtained from PBMCs.

CDR3 in DNA: TGTGCCAGCAGCGGGCAGGTCAGCTCCTACAATGAGCAGTTCTTC. Translated: CASSGQVSSYNEQFF. This chain uses TRBV9 with TRBJ2-1, with D unresolved. CDR1 and CDR2 (germline): SGDLS, YYNGEE. The germline V and J ends were trimmed by 3 bases and 0 bases, with 10 bases remaining between them. This CDR3 spans 15 amino acids.